This T cell receptor (beta chain) came from a study of CD8+CD57+ T cells in acquired aplastic anemia. Whole-study results and caveats: CD8+ Simpson's diversity did not differ significantly between patients and controls.

As to this clonotype: Its target is unknown.

The CDR3 is 13 amino acids. Germline values: CDR1 SQVTM, CDR2 ANQGSEA. V was pared by 4 bases and J by 5 bases, with 15 bases between. Using genomic DNA as the template, TCR beta VDJ and CDR3 profiling was carried out. TCRdb re-analysed the reads in MiXCR, keeping a single row per CDR3 protein. Here the sample spans 100,000 to 120,000 distinct CDR3 sequences, around 49% being singletons. The TCR was taken from a human donor in good health, serving as a control. The source material was sorted CD4+, CD8+, or CD8+CD57+ T cells (not recorded which) from PBMCs. The rearrangement links TRBV29-1 to TRBJ2-7, with D tentatively TRBD2 (6 bases). Here the CDR3 DNA reads TGCAGCGTTGGGGGCGGGGACCGAGACGAGCAGTACTTC. Translation gives CSVGGGDRDEQYF.